This T cell receptor beta chain was profiled in a study of cytomegalovirus exposure and HLA in healthy donors. While unrecorded immune exposures were likely, the donors were nominally healthy when sampled. PCR was performed using 60 Vbeta and 13 Jbeta primers. Method: immunoSEQ multiplex PCR; TCRdb's copy keeps in-frame clones and lacks some. This table holds roughly 120,000 clones, 65% to 90% found once. Germline V lookup: CDR1 SGDLS, CDR2 YYNGEE. Trimming cost V 4 bases and J 10 bases, with 17 bases left between them. The length of the CDR3 is 13 residues. The material sequenced was PBMCs. The chain recombines TRBV9 with TRBJ1-1; D uncertain. The sequence came from a woman aged 25 to 39 in good health and CMV-seronegative. The CDR3 here is CASSLRSGGAAFF. The DNA for the CDR3 is TGTGCCAGCAGCCTTAGATCCGGAGGTGCAGCTTTCTTT.